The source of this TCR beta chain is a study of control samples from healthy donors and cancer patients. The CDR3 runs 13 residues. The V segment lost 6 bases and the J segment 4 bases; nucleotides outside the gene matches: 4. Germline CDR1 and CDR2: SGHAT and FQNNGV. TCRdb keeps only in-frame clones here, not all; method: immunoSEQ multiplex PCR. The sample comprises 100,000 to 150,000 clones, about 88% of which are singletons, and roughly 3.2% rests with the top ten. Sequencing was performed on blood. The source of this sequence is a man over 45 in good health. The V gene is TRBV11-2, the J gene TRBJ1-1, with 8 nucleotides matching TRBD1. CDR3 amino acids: CASRVTGGTEAFF. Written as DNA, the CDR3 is TGTGCCAGCAGAGTCACAGGGGGCACTGAAGCTTTCTTT.